This section outlines one TCR beta chain sequence together with its context. In contrast to the negatively isolated CD8+ and CD4+ T cells, TEMRA cells were FACS-enriched. Germline CDR1 KGHSH, CDR2 LQKENI. Trimming took 0 bases from V and 2 from J, leaving 7 bases between them. The CDR3 totals 14 residues. RNA amounts of roughly 0.45 to 1 ug underwent reverse transcription with random hexamers. It was immunoSEQ multiplex PCR that amplified TCR beta CDR3 across 54 Vbeta and 13 Jbeta. TCRdb reprocessed the immunoSEQ multiplex PCR reads with MiXCR, giving one entry per CDR3 protein. The sample records more than 200,000 distinct CDR3 sequences, around 93% being singletons. This record belongs to a study of CD8 T cells in Susac syndrome.

The rearrangement links TRBV18 to TRBJ1-2; D not certain. This receptor was obtained from a human donor with multiple sclerosis. The sample taken for sequencing was CD4+ T cells from PBMCs. CDR3 loop: CASSPPGGNYGYTF. CDR3 in DNA: TGTGCCAGCTCACCACCGGGCGGAAACTATGGCTACACCTTC.